This entry is about one T cell receptor beta chain. The germline V gene has CDR1 SGDLS and CDR2 YYNGEE. Between the trimmed V and J ends, which lost 2 bases and 8 bases, there was a span of 13 bases. This CDR3 comprises 13 residues. The data are from a study of blood T cells in healthy people across ages. Isolated PBMCs totaled at least 6 million in each sample. A second about 7 to 12 cycle PCR used barcoded and J-beta primers. Per sample, CDR3-containing paired-end reads numbered at least 2.5 million. TCRdb reanalysed the 5' RACE reads using MiXCR and keeps one entry per CDR3 protein. The sample has about 680,000 distinct CDR3 sequences, roughly 49% seen once.

The receptor was isolated from a woman between 55 and 75 years old in good health. The chain carries TRBV9 and TRBJ1-2; tentatively, D is TRBD1 (5 bases). Sequencing was done on a sample of blood. The CDR3, as DNA: TGTGCCAGCAGCGTTACCTCCGGGGGAGGCTACACCTTC. This sequence encodes CASSVTSGGGYTF.